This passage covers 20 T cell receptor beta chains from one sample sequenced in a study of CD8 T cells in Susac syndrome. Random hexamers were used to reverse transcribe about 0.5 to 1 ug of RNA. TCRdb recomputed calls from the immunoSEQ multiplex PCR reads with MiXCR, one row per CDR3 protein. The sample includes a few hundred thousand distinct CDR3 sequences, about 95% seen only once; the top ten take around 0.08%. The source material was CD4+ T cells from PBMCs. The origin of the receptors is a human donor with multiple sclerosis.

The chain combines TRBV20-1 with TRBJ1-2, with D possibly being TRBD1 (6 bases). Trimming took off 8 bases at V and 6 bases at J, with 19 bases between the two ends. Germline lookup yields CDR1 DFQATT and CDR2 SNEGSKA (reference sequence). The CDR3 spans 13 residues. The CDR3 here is CSQFYPGDNGYTF. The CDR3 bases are TGCAGTCAGTTTTACCCAGGGGATAATGGCTACACCTTC.

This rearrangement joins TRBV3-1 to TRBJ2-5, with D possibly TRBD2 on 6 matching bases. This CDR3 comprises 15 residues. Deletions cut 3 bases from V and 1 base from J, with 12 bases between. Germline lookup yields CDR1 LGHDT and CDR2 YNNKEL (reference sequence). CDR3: CASSQSLRGQETQYF. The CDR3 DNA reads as TGTGCCAGCAGCCAGTCCTTGCGGGGCCAAGAGACCCAGTACTTC.

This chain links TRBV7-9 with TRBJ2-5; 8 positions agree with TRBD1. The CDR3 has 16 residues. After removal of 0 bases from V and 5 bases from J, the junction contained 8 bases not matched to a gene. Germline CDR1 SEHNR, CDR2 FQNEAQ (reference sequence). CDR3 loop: CASSLARGQGEETQYF. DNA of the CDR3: TGTGCCAGCAGCTTAGCGCGAGGACAGGGCGAGGAGACCCAGTACTTC.

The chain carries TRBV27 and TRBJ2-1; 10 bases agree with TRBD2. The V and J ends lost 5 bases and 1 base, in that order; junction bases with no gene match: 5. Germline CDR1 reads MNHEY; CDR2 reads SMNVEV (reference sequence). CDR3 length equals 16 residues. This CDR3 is CASSKRTSGSYNEQFF. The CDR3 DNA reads TGTGCCAGCAGTAAACGGACTAGCGGTTCCTACAATGAGCAGTTCTTC.

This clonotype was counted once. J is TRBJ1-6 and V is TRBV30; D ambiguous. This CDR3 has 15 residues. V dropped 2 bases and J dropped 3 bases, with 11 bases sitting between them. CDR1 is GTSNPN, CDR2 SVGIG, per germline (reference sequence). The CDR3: CAWSPDGLYNSPLHF. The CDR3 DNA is TGTGCCTGGAGTCCGGACGGTCTCTATAATTCACCCCTCCACTTT.

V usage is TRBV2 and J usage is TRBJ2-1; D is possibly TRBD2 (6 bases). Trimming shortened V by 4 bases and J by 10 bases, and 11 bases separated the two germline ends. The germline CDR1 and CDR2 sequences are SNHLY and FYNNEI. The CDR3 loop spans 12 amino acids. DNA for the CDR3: TGTGCCAGCAGTGGGCGGGGTAAGGAGCAGTTCTTC. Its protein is CASSGRGKEQFF.

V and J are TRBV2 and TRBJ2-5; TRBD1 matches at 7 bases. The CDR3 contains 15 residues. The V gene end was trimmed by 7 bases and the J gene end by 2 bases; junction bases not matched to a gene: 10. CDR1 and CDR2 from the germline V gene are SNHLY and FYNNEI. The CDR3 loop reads CASKREQGSQETQYF. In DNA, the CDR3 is TGTGCCAGCAAGCGAGAACAGGGGAGTCAAGAGACCCAGTACTTC.

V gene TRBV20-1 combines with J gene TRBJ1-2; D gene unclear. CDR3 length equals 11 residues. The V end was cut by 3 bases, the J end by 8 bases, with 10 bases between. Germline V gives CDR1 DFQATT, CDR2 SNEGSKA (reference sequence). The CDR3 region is CSASSRGGYTF. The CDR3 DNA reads TGCAGTGCTAGCTCTCGAGGCGGCTACACCTTC.

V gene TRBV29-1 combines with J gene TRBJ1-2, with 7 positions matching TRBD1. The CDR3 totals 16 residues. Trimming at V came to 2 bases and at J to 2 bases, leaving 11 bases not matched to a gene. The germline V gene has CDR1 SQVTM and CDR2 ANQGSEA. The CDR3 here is CSVENSVYRGNYGYTF. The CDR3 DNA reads TGCAGCGTTGAAAATTCGGTTTACAGGGGAAACTATGGCTACACCTTC.

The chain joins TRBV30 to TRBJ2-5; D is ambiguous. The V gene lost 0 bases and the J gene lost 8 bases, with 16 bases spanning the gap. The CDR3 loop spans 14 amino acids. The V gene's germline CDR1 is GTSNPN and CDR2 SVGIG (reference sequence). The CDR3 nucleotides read TGTGCCTGGAGTGTAGAGGCTAGAACGGGTACCCAGTACTTC. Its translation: CAWSVEARTGTQYF.

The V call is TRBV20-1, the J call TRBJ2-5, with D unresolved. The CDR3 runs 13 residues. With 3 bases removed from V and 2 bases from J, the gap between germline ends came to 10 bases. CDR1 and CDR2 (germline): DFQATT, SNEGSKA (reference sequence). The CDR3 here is CSASSTLQETQYF. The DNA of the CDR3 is TGCAGTGCTAGTTCGACCTTACAAGAGACCCAGTACTTC.

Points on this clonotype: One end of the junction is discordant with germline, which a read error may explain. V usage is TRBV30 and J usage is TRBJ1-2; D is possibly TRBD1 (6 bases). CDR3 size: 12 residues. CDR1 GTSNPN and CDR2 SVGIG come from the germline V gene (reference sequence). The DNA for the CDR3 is TGTGCCTGGAGTGTACGACAGGTCCCTGAGGCCTTC. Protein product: CAWSVRQVPEAF.

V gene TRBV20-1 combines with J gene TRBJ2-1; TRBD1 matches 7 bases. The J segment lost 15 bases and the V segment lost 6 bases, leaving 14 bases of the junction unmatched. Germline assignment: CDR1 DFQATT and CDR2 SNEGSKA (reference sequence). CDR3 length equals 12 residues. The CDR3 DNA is TGCAGTGCCAAGAAGTCTGACAGGGCCCCGTTCTTC. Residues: CSAKKSDRAPFF.

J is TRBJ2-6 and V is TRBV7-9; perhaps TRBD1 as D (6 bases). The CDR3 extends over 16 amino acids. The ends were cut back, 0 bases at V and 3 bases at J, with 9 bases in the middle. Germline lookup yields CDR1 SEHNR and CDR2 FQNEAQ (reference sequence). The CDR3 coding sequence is TGTGCCAGCAGCTTAGCGCAGGGGATTGGGGCCAACGTCCTGACTTTC. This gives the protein CASSLAQGIGANVLTF.

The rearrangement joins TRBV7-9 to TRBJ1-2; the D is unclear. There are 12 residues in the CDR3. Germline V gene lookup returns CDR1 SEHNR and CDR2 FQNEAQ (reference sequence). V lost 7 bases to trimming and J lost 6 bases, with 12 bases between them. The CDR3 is CASTRTEDGYTF. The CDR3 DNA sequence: TGTGCCAGCACCCGGACTGAGGATGGCTACACCTTC.

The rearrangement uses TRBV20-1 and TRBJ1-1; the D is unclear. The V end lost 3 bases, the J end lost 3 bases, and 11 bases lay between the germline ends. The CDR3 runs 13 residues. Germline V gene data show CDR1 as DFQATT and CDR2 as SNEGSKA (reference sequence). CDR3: CSASDGLDTEAFF. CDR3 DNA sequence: TGCAGTGCTAGTGACGGTTTGGACACTGAAGCTTTCTTT.

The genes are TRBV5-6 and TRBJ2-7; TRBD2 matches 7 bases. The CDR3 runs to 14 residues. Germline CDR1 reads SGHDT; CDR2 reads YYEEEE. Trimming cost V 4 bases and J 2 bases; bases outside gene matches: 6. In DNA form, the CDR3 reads TGTGCCAGCAGCCTCCCGGGGGGTACCTACGAGCAGTACGTC. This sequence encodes CASSLPGGTYEQYV.

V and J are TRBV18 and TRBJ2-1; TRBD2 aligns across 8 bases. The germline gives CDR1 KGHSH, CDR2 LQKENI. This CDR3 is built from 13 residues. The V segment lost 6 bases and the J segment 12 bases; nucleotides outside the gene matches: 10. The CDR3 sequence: CASSPAGGAGQFF. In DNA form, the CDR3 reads TGTGCCAGCTCCCCCGCCGGGGGGGCCGGGCAGTTCTTC.

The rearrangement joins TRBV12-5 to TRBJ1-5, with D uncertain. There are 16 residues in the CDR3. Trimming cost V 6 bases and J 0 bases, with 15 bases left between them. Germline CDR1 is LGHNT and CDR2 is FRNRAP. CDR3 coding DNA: TGTGCTAGTGGGGAACTCAGGCAAAATAGCAATCAGCCCCAGCATTTT. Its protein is CASGELRQNSNQPQHF. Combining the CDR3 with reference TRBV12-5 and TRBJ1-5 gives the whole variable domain DARVTQTPRHKVTEMGQEVTMRCQPILGHNTVFWYRQTMMQGLELLAYFRNRAPLDDSGMPKDRFSAEMPDATLATLKIQPSEPRDSAVYFCASGELRQNSNQPQHFGDGTRLSIL.

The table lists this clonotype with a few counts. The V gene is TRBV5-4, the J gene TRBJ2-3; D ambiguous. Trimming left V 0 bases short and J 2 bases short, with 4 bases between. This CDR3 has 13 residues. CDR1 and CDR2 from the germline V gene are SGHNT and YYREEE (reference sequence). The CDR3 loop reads CASSLDYTDTQYF. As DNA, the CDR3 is TGTGCCAGCAGCTTGGACTACACAGATACGCAGTATTTT.